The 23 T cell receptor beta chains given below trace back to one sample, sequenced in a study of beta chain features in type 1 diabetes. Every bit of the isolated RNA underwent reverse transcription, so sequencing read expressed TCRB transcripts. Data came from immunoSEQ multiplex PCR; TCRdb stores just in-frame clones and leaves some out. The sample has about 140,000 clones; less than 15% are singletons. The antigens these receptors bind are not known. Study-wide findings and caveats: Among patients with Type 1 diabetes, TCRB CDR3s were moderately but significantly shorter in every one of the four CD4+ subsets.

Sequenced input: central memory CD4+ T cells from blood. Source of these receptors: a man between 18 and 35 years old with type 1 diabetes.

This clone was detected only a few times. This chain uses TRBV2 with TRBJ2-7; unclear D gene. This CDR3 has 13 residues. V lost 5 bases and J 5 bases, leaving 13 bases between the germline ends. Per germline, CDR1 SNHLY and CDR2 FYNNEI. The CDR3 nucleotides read TGTGCCAGCAGTATTTTACGACTTGACGAGCAGTACTTC. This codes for CASSILRLDEQYF.

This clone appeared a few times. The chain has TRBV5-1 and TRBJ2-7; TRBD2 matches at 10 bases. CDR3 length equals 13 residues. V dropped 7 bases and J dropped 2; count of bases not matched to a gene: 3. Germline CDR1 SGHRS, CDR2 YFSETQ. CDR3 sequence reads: CASGLAETYEQYF. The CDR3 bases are TGCGCCAGCGGACTAGCGGAAACCTACGAGCAGTACTTC.

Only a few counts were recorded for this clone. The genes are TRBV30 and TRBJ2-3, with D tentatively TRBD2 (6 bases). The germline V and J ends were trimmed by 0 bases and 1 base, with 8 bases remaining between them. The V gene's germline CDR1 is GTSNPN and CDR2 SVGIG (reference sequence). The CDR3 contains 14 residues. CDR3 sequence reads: CAWSVLAGTDTQYF. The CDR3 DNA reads TGTGCCTGGAGTGTGTTAGCGGGCACAGATACGCAGTATTTT.

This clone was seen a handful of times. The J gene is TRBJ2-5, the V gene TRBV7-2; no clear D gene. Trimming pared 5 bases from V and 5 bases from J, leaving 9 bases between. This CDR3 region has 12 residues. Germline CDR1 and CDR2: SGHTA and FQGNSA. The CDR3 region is CASSGSGETQYF. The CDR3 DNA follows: TGTGCCAGCAGCGGCTCCGGGGAGACCCAGTACTTC.

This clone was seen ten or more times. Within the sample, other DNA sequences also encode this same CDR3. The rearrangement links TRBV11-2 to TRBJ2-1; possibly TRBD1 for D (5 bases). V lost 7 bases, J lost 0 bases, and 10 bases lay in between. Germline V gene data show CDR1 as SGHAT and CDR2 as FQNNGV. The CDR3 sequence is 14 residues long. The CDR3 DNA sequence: TGTGCCAGCACCGACAGAAGCTCCTACAATGAGCAGTTCTTC. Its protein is CASTDRSSYNEQFF.

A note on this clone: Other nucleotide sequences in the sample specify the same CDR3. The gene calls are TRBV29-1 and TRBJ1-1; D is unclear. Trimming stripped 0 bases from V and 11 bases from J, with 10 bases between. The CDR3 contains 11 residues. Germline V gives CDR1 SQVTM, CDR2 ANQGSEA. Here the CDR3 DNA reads TGCAGCGTTGAAGAATCTCGAGAGGCTTTCTTT. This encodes CSVEESREAFF.

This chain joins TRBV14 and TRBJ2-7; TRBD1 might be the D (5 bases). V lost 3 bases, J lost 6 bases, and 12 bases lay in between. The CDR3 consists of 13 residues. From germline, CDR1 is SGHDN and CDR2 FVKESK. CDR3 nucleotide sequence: TGTGCCAGCAGCCACCTAGGGGCTGGCGAGCAGTACTTC. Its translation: CASSHLGAGEQYF.

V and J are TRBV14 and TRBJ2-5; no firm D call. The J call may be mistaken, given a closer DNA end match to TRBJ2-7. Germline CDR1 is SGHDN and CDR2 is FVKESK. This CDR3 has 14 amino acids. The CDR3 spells CASSRPRPTNEQYF. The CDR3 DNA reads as TGTGCCAGCAGCCGCCCGCGGCCCACGAACGAGCAGTACTTC.

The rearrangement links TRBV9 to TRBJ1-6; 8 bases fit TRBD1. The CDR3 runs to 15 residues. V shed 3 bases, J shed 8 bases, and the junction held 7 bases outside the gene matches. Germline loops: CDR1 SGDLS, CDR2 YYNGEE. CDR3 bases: TGTGCCAGCAGCGGGGGACAGGTTTATGATTCACCCCTCCACTTT. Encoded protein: CASSGGQVYDSPLHF.

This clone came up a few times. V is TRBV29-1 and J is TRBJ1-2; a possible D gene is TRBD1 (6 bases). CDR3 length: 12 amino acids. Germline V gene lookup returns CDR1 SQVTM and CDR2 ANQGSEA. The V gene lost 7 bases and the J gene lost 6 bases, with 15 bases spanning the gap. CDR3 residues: CSGADRSDGYTF. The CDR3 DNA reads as TGCAGCGGCGCAGACAGGTCTGATGGCTACACCTTC.

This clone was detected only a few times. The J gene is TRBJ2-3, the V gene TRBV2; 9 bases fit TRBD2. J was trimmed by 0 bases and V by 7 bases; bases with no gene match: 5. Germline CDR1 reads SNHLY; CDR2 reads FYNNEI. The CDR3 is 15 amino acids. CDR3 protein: CASMSSGGSTDTQYF. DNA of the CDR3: TGTGCCAGCATGAGTAGCGGGGGCAGCACAGATACGCAGTATTTT.

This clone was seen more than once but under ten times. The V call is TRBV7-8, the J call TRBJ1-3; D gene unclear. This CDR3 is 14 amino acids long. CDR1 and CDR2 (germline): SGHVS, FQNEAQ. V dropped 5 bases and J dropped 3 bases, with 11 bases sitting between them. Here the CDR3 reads CASSPTAVGNTIYF. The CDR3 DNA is TGTGCCAGCAGCCCAACCGCCGTTGGAAACACCATATATTTT. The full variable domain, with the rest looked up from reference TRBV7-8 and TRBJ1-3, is GAGVSQSPRYKVAKRGQDVALRCDPISGHVSLFWYQQALGQGPEFLTYFQNEAQLDKSGLPSDRFFAERPEGSVSTLKIQRTQQEDSAVYLCASSPTAVGNTIYFGEGSWLTVV.

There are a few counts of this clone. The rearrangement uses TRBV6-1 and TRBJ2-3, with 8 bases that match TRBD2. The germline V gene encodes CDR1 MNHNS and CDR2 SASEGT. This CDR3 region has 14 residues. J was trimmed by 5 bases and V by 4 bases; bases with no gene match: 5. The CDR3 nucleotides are TGTGCCAGCAGTGTCGGGGGGGCGGTAGATACGCAGTATTTT. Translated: CASSVGGAVDTQYF.

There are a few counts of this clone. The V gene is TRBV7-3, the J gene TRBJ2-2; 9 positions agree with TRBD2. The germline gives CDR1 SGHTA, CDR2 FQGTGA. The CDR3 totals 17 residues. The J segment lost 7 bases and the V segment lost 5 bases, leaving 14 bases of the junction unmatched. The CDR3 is CASSRTPASGAGGELFF. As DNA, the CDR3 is TGTGCCAGCAGCCGCACCCCCGCTAGCGGGGCTGGCGGGGAGCTGTTTTTT.

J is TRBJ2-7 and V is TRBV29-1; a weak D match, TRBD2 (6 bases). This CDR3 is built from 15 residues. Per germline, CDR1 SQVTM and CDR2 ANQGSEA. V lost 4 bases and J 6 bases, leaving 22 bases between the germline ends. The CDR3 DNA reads TGCAGCGTTGGCCCCGGGTGGGCCCGGGGGAGCGAGCAGTACTTC. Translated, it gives CSVGPGWARGSEQYF.

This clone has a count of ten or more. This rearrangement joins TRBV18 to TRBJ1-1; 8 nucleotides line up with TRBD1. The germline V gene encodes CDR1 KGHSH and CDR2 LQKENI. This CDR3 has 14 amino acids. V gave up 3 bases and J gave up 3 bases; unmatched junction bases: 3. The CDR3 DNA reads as TGTGCCAGCTCACCTAGGGGACAGGACACTGAAGCTTTCTTT. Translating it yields CASSPRGQDTEAFF.

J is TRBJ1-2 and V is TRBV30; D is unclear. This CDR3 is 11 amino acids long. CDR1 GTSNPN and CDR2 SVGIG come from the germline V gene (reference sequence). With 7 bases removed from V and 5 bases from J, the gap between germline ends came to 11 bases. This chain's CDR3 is CASRDLYGYTF. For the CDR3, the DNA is TGTGCCTCCCGGGATCTTTATGGCTACACCTTC.

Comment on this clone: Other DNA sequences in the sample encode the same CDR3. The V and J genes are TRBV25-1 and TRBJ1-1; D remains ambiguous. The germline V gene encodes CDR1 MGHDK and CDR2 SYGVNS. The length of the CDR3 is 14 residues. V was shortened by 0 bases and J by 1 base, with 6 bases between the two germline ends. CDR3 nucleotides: TGTGCCAGCAGTGAATACCGGGGGAACACTGAAGCTTTCTTT. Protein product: CASSEYRGNTEAFF.

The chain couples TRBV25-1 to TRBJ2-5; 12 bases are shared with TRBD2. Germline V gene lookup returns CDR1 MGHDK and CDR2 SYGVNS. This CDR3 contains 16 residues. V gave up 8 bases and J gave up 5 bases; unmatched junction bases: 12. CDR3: CASGLAGPPEMETQYF. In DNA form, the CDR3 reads TGTGCCAGCGGACTAGCGGGGCCCCCGGAAATGGAGACCCAGTACTTC.

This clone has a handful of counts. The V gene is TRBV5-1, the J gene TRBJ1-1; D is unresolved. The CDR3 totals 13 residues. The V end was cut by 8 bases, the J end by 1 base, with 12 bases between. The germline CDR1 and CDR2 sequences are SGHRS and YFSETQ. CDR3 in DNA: TGCGCCAGTACCATAGGAGGGAACACTGAAGCTTTCTTT. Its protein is CASTIGGNTEAFF.

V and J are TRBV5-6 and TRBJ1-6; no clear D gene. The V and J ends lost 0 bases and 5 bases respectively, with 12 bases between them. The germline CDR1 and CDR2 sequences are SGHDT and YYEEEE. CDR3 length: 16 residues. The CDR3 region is CASSLAMGENNSPLHF. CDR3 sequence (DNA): TGTGCCAGCAGCTTGGCTATGGGAGAAAATAATTCACCCCTCCACTTT.

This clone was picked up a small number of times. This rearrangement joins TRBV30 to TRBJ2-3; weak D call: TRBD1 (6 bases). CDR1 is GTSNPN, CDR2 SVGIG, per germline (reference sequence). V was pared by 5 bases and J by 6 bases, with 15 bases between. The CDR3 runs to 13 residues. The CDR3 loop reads CAWEAWGHDTQYF. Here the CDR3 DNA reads TGTGCCTGGGAGGCCTGGGGGCACGATACGCAGTATTTT.

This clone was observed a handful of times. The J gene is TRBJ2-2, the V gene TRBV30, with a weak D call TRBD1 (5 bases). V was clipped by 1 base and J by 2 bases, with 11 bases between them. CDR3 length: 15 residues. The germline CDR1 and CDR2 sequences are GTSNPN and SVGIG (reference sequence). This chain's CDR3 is CAWSGDRKNTGELFF. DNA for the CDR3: TGTGCCTGGAGTGGTGACAGAAAAAACACCGGGGAGCTGTTTTTT. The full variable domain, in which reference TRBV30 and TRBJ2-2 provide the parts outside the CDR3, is SQTIHQWPATLVQPVGSPLSLECTVEGTSNPNLYWYRQAAGRGLQLLFYSVGIGQISSEVPQNLSASRPQDRQFILSSKKLLLSDSGFYLCAWSGDRKNTGELFFGEGSRLTVL.